This record looks at one T cell receptor (beta chain) sequence and its context. Other DNA variants within this sample encode the same CDR3. PCR employed 60 Vbeta and 13 Jbeta primers. Produced via immunoSEQ multiplex PCR; TCRdb's table is partial and in-frame only. The sample has 100,000 to 120,000 clones; 76% are singletons. The data originate from a study of cytomegalovirus exposure and HLA in healthy donors. Whole-study context: A preliminary data release comprised 80 million to 95 million unique TCRs obtained from HLA-typed donors.

The TCR comes from a man aged 25 to 40 in good health and CMV-seropositive. The sequencing sample was made of PBMCs.

The CDR3 DNA follows: TGTGCCAGCAGCCCGGGCACTGAAGCTTTCTTT. It codes for CASSPGTEAFF. The rearrangement links TRBV7-9 to TRBJ1-1; D is unclear. The germline gives CDR1 SEHNR, CDR2 FQNEAQ (reference sequence). The V and J ends lost 5 bases and 4 bases respectively, with 5 bases between them. This CDR3 comprises 11 residues.